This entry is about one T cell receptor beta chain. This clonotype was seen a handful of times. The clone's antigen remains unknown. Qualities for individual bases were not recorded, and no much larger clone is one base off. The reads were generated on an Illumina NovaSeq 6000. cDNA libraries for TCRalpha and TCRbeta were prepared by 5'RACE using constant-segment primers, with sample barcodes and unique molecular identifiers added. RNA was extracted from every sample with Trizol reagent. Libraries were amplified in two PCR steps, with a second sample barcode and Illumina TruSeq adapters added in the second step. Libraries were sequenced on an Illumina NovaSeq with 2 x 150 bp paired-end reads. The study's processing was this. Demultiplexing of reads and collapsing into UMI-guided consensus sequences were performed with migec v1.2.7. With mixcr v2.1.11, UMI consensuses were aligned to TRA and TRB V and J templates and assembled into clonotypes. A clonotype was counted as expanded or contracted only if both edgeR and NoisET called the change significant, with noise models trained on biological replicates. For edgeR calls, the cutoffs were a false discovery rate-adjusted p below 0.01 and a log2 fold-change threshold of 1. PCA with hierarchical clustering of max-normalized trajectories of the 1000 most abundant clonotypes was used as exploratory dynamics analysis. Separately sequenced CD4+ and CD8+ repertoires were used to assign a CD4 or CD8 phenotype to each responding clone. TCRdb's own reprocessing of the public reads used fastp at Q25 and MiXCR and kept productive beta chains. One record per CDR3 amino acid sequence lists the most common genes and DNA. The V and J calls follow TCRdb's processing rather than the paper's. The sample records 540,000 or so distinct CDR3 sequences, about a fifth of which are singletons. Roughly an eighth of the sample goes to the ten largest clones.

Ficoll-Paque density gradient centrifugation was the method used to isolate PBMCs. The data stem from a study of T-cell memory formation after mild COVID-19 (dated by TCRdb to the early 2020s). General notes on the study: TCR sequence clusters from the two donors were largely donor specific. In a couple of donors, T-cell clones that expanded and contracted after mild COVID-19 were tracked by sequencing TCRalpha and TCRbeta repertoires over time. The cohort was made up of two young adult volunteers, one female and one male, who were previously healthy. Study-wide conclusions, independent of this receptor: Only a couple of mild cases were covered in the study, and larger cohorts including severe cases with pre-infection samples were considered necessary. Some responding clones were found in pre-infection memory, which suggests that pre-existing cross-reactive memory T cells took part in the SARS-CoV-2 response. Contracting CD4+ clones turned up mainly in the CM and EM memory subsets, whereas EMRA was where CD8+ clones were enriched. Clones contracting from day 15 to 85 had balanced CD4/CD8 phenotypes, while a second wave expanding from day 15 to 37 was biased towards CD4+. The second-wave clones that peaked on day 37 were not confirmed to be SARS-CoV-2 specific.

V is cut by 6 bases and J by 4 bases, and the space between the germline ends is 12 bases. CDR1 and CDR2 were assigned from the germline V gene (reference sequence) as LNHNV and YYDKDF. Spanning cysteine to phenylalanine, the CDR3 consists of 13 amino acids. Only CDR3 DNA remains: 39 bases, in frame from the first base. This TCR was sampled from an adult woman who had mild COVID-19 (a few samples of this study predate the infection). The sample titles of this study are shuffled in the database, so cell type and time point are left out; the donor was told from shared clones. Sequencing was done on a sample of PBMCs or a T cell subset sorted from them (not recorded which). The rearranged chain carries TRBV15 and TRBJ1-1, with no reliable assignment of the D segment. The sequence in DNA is TGTGCCACCAGTCAGGTTTCGTCCACTGAAGCTTTCTTT. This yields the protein CATSQVSSTEAFF.